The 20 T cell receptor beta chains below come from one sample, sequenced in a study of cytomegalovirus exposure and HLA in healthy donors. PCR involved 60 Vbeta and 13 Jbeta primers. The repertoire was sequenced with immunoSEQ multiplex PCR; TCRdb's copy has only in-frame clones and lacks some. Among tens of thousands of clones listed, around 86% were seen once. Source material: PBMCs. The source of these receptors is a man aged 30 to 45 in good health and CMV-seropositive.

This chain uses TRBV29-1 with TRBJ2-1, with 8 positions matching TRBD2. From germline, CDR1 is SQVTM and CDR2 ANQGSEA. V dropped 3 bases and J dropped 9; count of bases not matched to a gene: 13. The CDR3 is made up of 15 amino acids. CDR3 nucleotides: TGCAGCGTTGAGTCCGGCGGGAGGCCCCCAGGTGAGCAGTTCTTC. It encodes CSVESGGRPPGEQFF.

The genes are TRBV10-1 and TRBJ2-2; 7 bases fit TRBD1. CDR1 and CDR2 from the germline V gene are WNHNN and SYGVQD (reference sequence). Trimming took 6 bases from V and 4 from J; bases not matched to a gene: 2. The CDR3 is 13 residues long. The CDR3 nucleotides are TGCGCCAGCAGGACAGGGCGCACCGGGGAGCTGTTTTTT. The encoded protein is CASRTGRTGELFF.

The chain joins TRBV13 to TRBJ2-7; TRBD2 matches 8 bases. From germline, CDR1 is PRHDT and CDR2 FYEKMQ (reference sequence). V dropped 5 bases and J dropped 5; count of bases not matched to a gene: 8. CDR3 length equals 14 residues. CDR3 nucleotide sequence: TGTGCCAGCAGCCCTGCGGGACTAGTCCACGAGCAGTACTTC. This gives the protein CASSPAGLVHEQYF.

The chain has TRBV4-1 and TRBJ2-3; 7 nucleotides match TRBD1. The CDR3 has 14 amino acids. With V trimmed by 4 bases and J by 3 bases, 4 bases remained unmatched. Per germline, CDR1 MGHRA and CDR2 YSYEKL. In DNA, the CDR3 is TGCGCCAGCAGCCCCCGACAGGGAACAGATACGCAGTATTTT. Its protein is CASSPRQGTDTQYF.

CDR3 residues: CASSQDPDDYGYTF. The DNA for the CDR3 is TGCGCCAGCAGCCAAGACCCAGATGACTATGGCTACACCTTC. The J gene is TRBJ1-2, the V gene TRBV4-1; D is uncertain. The germline V and J ends were trimmed by 0 bases and 3 bases, with 8 bases remaining between them. CDR1 is MGHRA, CDR2 YSYEKL, per germline. The CDR3 length is 14 residues.

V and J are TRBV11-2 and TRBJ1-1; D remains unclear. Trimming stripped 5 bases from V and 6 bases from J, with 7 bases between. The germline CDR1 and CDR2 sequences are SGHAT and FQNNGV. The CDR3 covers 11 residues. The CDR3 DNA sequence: TGTGCCAGCAGCCTTACTGCTGAAGCTTTCTTT. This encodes CASSLTAEAFF. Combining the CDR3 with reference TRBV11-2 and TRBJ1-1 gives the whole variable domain EAGVAQSPRYKIIEKRQSVAFWCNPISGHATLYWYQQILGQGPKLLIQFQNNGVVDDSQLPKDRFSAERLKGVDSTLKIQPAKLEDSAVYLCASSLTAEAFFGQGTRLTVV.

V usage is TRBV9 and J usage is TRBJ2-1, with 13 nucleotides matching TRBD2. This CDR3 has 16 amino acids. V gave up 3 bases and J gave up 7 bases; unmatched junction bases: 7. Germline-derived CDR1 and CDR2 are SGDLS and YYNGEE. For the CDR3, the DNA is TGTGCCAGCAGCGCCGGACTAGCGGGAGTCCAAAATGAGCAGTTCTTC. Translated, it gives CASSAGLAGVQNEQFF.

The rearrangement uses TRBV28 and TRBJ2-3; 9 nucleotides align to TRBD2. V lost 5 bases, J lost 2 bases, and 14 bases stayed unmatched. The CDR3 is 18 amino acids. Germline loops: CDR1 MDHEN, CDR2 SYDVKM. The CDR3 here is CASSSLLGSGGHTDTQYF. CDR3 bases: TGTGCCAGCAGTAGTTTGTTGGGTAGCGGGGGCCACACAGATACGCAGTATTTT.

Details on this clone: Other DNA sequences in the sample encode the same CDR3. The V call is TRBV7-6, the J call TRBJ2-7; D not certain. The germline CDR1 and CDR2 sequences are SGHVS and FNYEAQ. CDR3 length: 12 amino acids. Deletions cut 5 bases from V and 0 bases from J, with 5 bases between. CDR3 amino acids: CASSPNSYEQYF. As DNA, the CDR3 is TGTGCCAGCAGCCCCAACTCCTACGAGCAGTACTTC.

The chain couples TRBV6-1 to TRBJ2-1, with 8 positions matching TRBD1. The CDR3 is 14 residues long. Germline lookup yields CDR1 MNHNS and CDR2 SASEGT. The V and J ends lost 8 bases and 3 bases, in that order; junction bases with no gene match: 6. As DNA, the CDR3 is TGTGCCAGCGCAGACAGGGGATACTACAATGAGCAGTTCTTC. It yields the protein CASADRGYYNEQFF.

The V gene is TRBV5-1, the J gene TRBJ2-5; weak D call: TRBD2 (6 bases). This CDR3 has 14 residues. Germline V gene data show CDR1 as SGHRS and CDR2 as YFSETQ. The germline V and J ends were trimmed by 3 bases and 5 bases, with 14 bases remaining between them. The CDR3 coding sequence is TGCGCCAGCAGCTCCGGGGGTTATCGGGAGACCCAGTACTTC. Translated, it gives CASSSGGYRETQYF.

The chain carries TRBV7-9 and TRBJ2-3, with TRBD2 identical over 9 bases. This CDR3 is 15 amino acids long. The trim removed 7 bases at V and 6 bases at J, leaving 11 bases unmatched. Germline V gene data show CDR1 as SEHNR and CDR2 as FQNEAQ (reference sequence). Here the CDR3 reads CASMGGAGGLDTQYF. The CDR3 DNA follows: TGTGCCAGCATGGGGGGAGCGGGAGGACTTGATACGCAGTATTTT.

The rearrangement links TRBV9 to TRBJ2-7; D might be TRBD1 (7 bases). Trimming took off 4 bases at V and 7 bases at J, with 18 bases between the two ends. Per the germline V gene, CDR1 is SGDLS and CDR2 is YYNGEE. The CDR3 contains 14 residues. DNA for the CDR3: TGTGCCAGCAGCCCCCAACCGGCAGGGGGGGAGCAGTACTTC. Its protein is CASSPQPAGGEQYF.

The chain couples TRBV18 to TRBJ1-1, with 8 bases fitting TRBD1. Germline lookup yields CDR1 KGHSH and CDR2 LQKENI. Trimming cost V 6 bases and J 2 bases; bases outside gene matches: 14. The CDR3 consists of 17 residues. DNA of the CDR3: TGTGCCAGCTCGTTTGGACAGGGCGCGTCTGGAAACACTGAAGCTTTCTTT. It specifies CASSFGQGASGNTEAFF.

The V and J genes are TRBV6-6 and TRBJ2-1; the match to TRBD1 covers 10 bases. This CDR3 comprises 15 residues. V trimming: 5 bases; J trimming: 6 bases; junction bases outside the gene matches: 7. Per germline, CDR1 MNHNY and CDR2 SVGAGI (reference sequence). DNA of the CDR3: TGTGCCAGCAGTACCGGACAGGGGGATGTCAATGAGCAGTTCTTC. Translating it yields CASSTGQGDVNEQFF.

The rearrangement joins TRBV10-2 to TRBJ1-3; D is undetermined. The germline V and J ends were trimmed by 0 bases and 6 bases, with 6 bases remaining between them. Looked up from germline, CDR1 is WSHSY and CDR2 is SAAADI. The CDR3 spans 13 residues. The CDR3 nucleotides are TGCGCCAGCAGTGAGTCGGTGGCAAACACCATATATTTT. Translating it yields CASSESVANTIYF.

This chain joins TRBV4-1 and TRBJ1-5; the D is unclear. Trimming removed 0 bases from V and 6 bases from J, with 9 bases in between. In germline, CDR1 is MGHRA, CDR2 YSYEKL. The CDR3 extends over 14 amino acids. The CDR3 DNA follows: TGCGCCAGCAGCCAAGAGGACGGGATTCAGCCCCAGCATTTT. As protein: CASSQEDGIQPQHF.

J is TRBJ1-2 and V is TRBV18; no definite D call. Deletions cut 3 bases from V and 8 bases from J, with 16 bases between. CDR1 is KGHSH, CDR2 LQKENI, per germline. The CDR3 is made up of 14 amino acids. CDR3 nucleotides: TGTGCCAGCTCACCGTCCAGCCAGAGGGAAGGCTACACCTTC. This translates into CASSPSSQREGYTF.

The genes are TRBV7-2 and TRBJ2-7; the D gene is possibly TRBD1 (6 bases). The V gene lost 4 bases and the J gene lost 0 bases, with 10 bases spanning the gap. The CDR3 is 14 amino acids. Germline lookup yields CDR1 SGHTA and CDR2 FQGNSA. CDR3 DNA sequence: TGTGCCAGCAGCTCAGACAGGAGCTCCTACGAGCAGTACTTC. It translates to CASSSDRSSYEQYF. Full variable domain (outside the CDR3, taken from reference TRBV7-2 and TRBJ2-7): GAGVSQSPSNKVTEKGKDVELRCDPISGHTALYWYRQSLGQGLEFLIYFQGNSAPDKSGLPSDRFSAERTGGSVSTLTIQRTQQEDSAVYLCASSSDRSSYEQYFGPGTRLTVT.

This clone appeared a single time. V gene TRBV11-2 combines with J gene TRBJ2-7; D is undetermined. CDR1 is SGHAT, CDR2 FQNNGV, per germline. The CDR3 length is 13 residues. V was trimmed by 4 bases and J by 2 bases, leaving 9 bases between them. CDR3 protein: CASSWATPYEQYF. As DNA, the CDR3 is TGTGCCAGCAGCTGGGCCACCCCCTACGAGCAGTACTTC.